Each of the 18 T cell receptor beta chains below was sequenced from the same sample in a study of tissue T cells after allogeneic stem cell transplantation. Time point specified: mouse harvest day 14 after allogeneic transplant. Each mouse received 10^7 T-cell-depleted marrow cells plus 10^6 splenic CD5+ T cells by tail vein. Here immunoSEQ multiplex PCR was the method, and the copy in TCRdb shows in-frame clones only, minus some. The sample holds about 3,000 clones, approximately 43% seen once. The source material was gut tissue. The source is a female BALB/c mouse given C57BL/6 T cells with graft-versus-host disease after an allogeneic hematopoietic cell transplant.

This clone was counted only a few times. All gene names here are mouse names. CDR3 residues: CASSLWGGYAEQFF. The part of the CDR3 DNA that was read is TGTGCCAGCTCTCTCTGGGGGGGCTATGCTGAGCAGTTC. This chain joins TRBV12-1 and TRBJ2-1; 8 nucleotides align to TRBD2. The sequenced fragment ends 1 residue before the CDR3 boundary, so the rest is inferred from the germline J gene. Trimming removed 0 bases from V and 3 bases from J; junction bases left unmatched: 0. Per the germline V gene, CDR1 is SGHSN and CDR2 is HYEKVE. The CDR3 spans 14 residues.

This clone was seen a single time. Gene names and germline refer to mouse. Read coverage stops 1 residue before the CDR3 terminus; the germline J gene supplies the remainder. The chain is built from TRBV3 and TRBJ1-1, with D tentatively TRBD1 (5 bases). Between the trimmed V and J ends, which lost 3 bases and 1 base, there was a span of 9 bases. The CDR3 totals 14 residues. CDR1 SNHLY and CDR2 FYNGKV come from the germline V gene (reference sequence). CDR3 loop: CASSLGRENTEVFF. The covered CDR3 bases are TGTGCCAGCAGCTTGGGCAGGGAAAACACAGAAGTCTTC.

There are a few counts of this clone. Genes here carry mouse names. From the germline J gene comes the end of the CDR3, since the read stops 1 residue before it. V and J are TRBV15 and TRBJ2-7; TRBD1 matches 9 bases. V lost 6 bases, J lost 0 bases, and 6 bases stayed unmatched. The CDR3 runs to 15 residues. Per the germline V gene, CDR1 is SGHND and CDR2 is FRSKSL. The CDR3 reads CASSPGTGSSYEQYF. The covered CDR3 bases are TGTGCCAGCAGCCCCGGGACAGGGAGCTCCTATGAACAGTAC.

Worth noting for this clone: Gene names are mouse gene names. The sequence runs out 1 residue before the end of the CDR3; the remainder is reconstructed from the germline J gene. The rearrangement links TRBV12-2 to TRBJ1-4; 7 nucleotides agree with TRBD1. CDR1 and CDR2 (germline): SGHLS, HYDKME. The CDR3 is made up of 14 amino acids. The trim removed 3 bases at V and 4 bases at J, leaving 4 bases unmatched. The part of the CDR3 DNA that was read is TGTGCCAGCTCTTACAGGGGAGGCAACGAAAGATTATTT. This sequence encodes CASSYRGGNERLF. The CDR3 in its entirety is CASSYRGGNERLFF.

A single count supports this clone. Gene names denote mouse genes. The CDR3 is cut off 1 residue early in the read; its end comes from the germline J gene. The chain has TRBV15 and TRBJ1-1; D unclear. This CDR3 contains 12 residues. The V gene lost 2 bases and the J gene lost 0 bases, with 1 base spanning the gap. The germline CDR1 and CDR2 sequences are SGHND and FRSKSL. CDR3: CASSLQNTEVFF. The sequenced part of the CDR3 DNA is TGTGCCAGCAGTTTACAGAACACAGAAGTCTTC.

Note on this clone: The listed genes are named as in mouse. With the read ending 1 residue before the CDR3 end, the germline J gene is used to fill in that end. This rearrangement joins TRBV15 to TRBJ2-4, with no clear D. The V gene lost 1 base and the J gene lost 4 bases, with 6 bases spanning the gap. The CDR3 runs 13 residues. Germline CDR1 and CDR2: SGHND and FRSKSL. The CDR3 is CASSLDQKNTLYF. CDR3 DNA, as far as it was read: TGTGCCAGCAGTTTAGACCAGAAAAACACCTTGTAC.

Regarding this clone: Gene names refer to mouse genes. The sequence runs out 1 residue before the end of the CDR3; the remainder is reconstructed from the germline J gene. The rearrangement links TRBV19 to TRBJ1-4; D unresolved. The CDR3 loop spans 14 amino acids. V lost 2 bases, J lost 0 bases, and 5 bases lay in between. Looked up from germline, CDR1 is FNHDT and CDR2 is SITEND (reference sequence). CDR3 DNA (partial): TGTGCCAGCAGTATTACAATTTCCAACGAAAGATTATTT. The encoded protein is CASSITISNERLF. The complete CDR3 sequence is CASSITISNERLFF.

Worth noting for this clone: The genes and germline here are from mouse. CDR3 bases read: TGTGCCAGCAGTCTACAAAGCTCCTATGAACAGTAC. As protein: CASSLQSSYEQY. The full CDR3 protein reads CASSLQSSYEQYF. This chain joins TRBV26 and TRBJ2-7; the D is unclear. The CDR3 end lies 1 residue beyond the end of the read and is filled in from the germline J gene. The germline V gene encodes CDR1 KGHPV and CDR2 FQNQEV (reference sequence). This CDR3 has 13 amino acids. V dropped 3 bases and J dropped 0 bases, with 6 bases sitting between them. The full variable domain, its missing parts supplied by reference TRBV26 and TRBJ2-7, is NSKVIQTPRYLVKGQGQKAKMRCIPEKGHPVVFWYQQNKNNEFKFLINFQNQEVLQQIDMTEKRFSAECPSNSPCSLEIQSSEAGDSALYLCASSLQSSYEQYFGPGTRLTVL.

This clone was seen only once. Gene names follow the mouse nomenclature. The read falls 1 residue short of the CDR3 end, and the missing part is taken from the germline J gene. The chain links TRBV2 to TRBJ2-3; D assignment may be TRBD1 or TRBD2 (6 bases each). The CDR3 contains 14 residues. The V gene's germline CDR1 is LGHNA and CDR2 YSYQKL. V lost 3 bases and J lost 0, with 7 bases in between. CDR3 loop: CASSQGASAETLYF. The DNA read from the CDR3 is TGTGCCAGCAGCCAGGGGGCTAGTGCAGAAACGCTGTAT.

This clone has more than one count but fewer than ten. Gene names and germline refer to mouse. The sequenced fragment ends 1 residue before the CDR3 boundary, so the rest is inferred from the germline J gene. The genes are TRBV20 and TRBJ2-7, with D possibly matching TRBD1 (6 bases). Per the germline V gene, CDR1 is GFQATS and CDR2 is STVNSAI. V lost 1 base and J 4 bases, leaving 8 bases between the germline ends. The CDR3 contains 12 residues. The sequenced part of the CDR3 DNA is TGTGGTGCTAGGGTCGGACAGTATGAACAGTAC. Translation gives CGARVGQYEQY. The CDR3 in full is CGARVGQYEQYF. Full variable domain (outside the CDR3, taken from reference TRBV20 and TRBJ2-7): GALVYQYPRRTICKSGTSMRMECQAVGFQATSVAWYRQSPQKTFELIALSTVNSAIKYEQNFTQEKFPISHPNLSFSSMTVLNAYLEDRGLYLCGARVGQYEQYFGPGTRLTVL.

Details on this clone: The listed genes are named as in mouse. The read stops 1 residue short of the end of the CDR3; the missing end is completed from the germline J gene. The chain carries TRBV16 and TRBJ2-4; no clear D. This CDR3 has 13 amino acids. V was cut by 0 bases and J by 0 bases, with 1 base left in between. Germline CDR1 SGHSA, CDR2 FRNQAP. Partial CDR3 DNA: TGTGCAAGCAGCTTAGAAAGTCAAAACACCTTGTAC. It translates to CASSLESQNTLY. The CDR3 in full is CASSLESQNTLYF.

Turning to this clone: Gene names are mouse gene names. The read terminates 1 residue before the CDR3 end, so the remaining end is supplied by the germline J gene. The rearrangement links TRBV26 to TRBJ2-2; D might be TRBD1 (6 bases). Germline CDR1 KGHPV, CDR2 FQNQEV (reference sequence). Trimming took 7 bases from V and 1 from J, leaving 10 bases between them. The CDR3 loop spans 14 amino acids. The chain's CDR3 is CASNRDKNTGQLYF. CDR3 DNA (partial): TGTGCCAGCAACCGGGACAAAAACACCGGGCAGCTCTAC.

The sample holds a few counts of this clone. The gene symbols are mouse symbols. The read terminates 1 residue before the CDR3 end, so the remaining end is supplied by the germline J gene. The V and J genes are TRBV1 and TRBJ2-7; D might be TRBD1 (5 bases). CDR3 size: 15 residues. The V gene lost 0 bases and the J gene lost 2 bases, with 11 bases spanning the gap. Germline V gene sequence: CDR1 NSQYPW, CDR2 LRSPGD (reference sequence). CDR3 amino acids: CTCSADLRGAYEQYF. The part of the CDR3 DNA that was read is TGCACCTGCAGTGCAGATCTTCGAGGGGCCTATGAACAGTAC.

About this clone: Gene names are the mouse ones. CDR3 DNA, as far as it was read: TGTGCCAGCAGCTCCGCGGGATGGGGAAACACCTTGTAC. It yields the protein CASSSAGWGNTLY. The full CDR3 sequence reads CASSSAGWGNTLYF. This chain links TRBV3 with TRBJ2-4, with a possible D match to TRBD2 (5 bases). The observed sequence ends 1 residue before the CDR3 terminus, with the missing tail filled in from the germline J gene. Germline lookup yields CDR1 SNHLY and CDR2 FYNGKV (reference sequence). Trimming stripped 4 bases from V and 5 bases from J, with 13 bases between. This CDR3 comprises 14 residues.

As to this clone: Gene labels here are mouse ones. Read coverage stops 1 residue before the CDR3 terminus; the germline J gene supplies the remainder. This sequence joins TRBV26 and TRBJ2-7, with D perhaps given as TRBD1 or TRBD2 (5 bases each). Germline V gives CDR1 KGHPV, CDR2 FQNQEV (reference sequence). The CDR3 is made up of 14 amino acids. V was cut by 2 bases and J by 0 bases, with 8 bases left in between. The CDR3 loop reads CASSLGAGSYEQYF. The covered CDR3 bases are TGTGCCAGCAGTCTGGGGGCGGGCTCCTATGAACAGTAC.

Comment on this clone: Gene names are mouse gene names. The observed sequence ends 1 residue before the CDR3 terminus, with the missing tail filled in from the germline J gene. The chain employs TRBV12-2 and TRBJ1-3, with 10 bases fitting TRBD1. J gave up 0 bases and V 2 bases, and 6 bases lay outside the gene matches. The CDR3 contains 17 residues. CDR1 and CDR2 (germline): SGHLS, HYDKME. This CDR3 is CASSPIRDRGSGNTLYF. The covered CDR3 bases are TGTGCCAGCTCTCCCATTCGGGACAGGGGTTCTGGAAATACGCTCTAT. Combining the CDR3 with reference TRBV12-2 and TRBJ1-3 gives the whole variable domain NSGVVQSPRYIIKGKGERSILKCIPISGHLSVAWYQQTQGQELKFFIQHYDKMERDKGNLPSRFSVQQFDDYHSEMNMSALELEDSAVYFCASSPIRDRGSGNTLYFGEGSRLIVV.

This clone appeared a single time. The gene symbols are mouse symbols. The read comes to an end 1 residue before the CDR3 does, leaving the germline J gene to fill in the end. The rearrangement joins TRBV23 to TRBJ1-1. This CDR3 has 13 amino acids. Germline CDR1 reads KGHTA; CDR2 reads FQNQQP. CDR3 sequence reads: CSSSQGQNTEVFF. CDR3 DNA (partial): TGCTCCAGCAGTCAAGGGCAGAACACAGAAGTCTTC.

For this clone: Gene names follow the mouse nomenclature. Read data end 1 residue before the CDR3 end; the end is taken from the germline J gene. The chain combines TRBV3 with TRBJ2-3; TRBD1 aligns across 10 bases. V was pared by 2 bases and J by 3 bases, with 5 bases of the junction left unmatched. Looked up from germline, CDR1 is SNHLY and CDR2 is FYNGKV (reference sequence). This CDR3 is built from 16 residues. The CDR3 protein is CASSLRQGAPAETLYF. The DNA read from the CDR3 is TGTGCCAGCAGCTTAAGACAGGGGGCGCCGGCAGAAACGCTGTAT.